This section outlines one T cell receptor beta chain sequence together with its context. The CDR3 length is 17 residues. V lost 4 bases, J lost 7 bases, and 15 bases stayed unmatched. Germline lookup yields CDR1 LGHDT and CDR2 YNNKEL (reference sequence). The data belong to a study of blood T cell repertoires in COVID-19. Study context: The United States, Italy and Spain provided the acute and convalescent COVID-19 samples. T cells, B-cell-depleted T cells, or PBMCs provided the cDNA or gDNA that served as material.

Authors' processing steps: Counts of nucleated cells, estimated from reference gene primer amplification, were obtained. The data were produced by immunoSEQ multiplex PCR, yet TCRdb's version contains in-frame clones alone and is incomplete. D and trimming come from the DNA, and the V and J calls and clone size come from that table. The repertoire has 60,000 to 75,000 clones, about 82% of them found once; the top ten carry around 16%. Sequenced: peripheral blood. The sequence came from a human donor in a cohort sampled during active COVID-19. The rearrangement uses TRBV3-1 (or the pseudogene TRBV3-2) and TRBJ1-2, with 10 positions matching TRBD1. CDR3 sequence reads: CASSRNFGTGAMGGYTF. The CDR3 DNA reads TGTGCCAGCAGCCGCAACTTCGGGACAGGGGCAATGGGTGGCTACACCTTC.